This record covers a single TCR beta chain. Its antigen is unidentified. Sequencing was performed with immunoSEQ multiplex PCR; in TCRdb, only in-frame clones are kept and a portion is missing. The table has several thousand clones, 85% to 90% seen once; the top ten hold over 25%. The data were taken from a study of T cell clonotyping in hematopoietic cell transplantation. Study-level points and caveats: CD4 and CD8 repertoire contributions could not be separated without sorting. At the given depth, recipient repertoires were over 95% de novo clonotypes. After transplant, recipient diversity fell while pathologically expanded clonotypes grew through day 180.

Germline V gene sequence: CDR1 LGHNA, CDR2 YSLEER. V lost 0 bases and J lost 3; bases outside the gene matches: 10. CDR3 size: 17 residues. The input for sequencing was peripheral blood mononuclear cells, taken 100 days after allogeneic stem cell transplant. The sequence derives from a male patient aged 70-79 years who had an allogeneic stem cell transplant from an unrelated donor, so T cells may come from the graft donor. Some clones in this sample may be carry-over from other donors' samples. The V and J genes are TRBV4-3 and TRBJ2-7, with 8 bases aligning to TRBD2. CDR3 nucleotide sequence: TGCGCCAGCAGCCAAGATAGACTGTCTAGCGGGCACTACGAGCAGTACTTC. It specifies CASSQDRLSSGHYEQYF.